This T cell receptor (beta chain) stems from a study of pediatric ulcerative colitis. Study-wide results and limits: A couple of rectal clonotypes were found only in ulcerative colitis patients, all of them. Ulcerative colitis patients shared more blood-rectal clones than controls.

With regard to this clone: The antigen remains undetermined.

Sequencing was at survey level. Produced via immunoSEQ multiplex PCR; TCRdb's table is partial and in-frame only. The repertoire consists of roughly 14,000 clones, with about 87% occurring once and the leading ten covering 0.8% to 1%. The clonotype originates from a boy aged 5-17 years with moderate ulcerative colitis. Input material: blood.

This CDR3 is CASSYFPGETQYF. CDR3 in DNA: TGTGCCAGCAGTTACTTCCCGGGAGAGACCCAGTACTTC. The chain is built from TRBV6-5 and TRBJ2-5; D is unclear. The CDR3 is made up of 13 amino acids. Trimming removed 1 base from V and 4 bases from J, with 7 bases in between. Per the germline V gene, CDR1 is MNHEY and CDR2 is SVGAGI.